These 25 T cell receptor beta chains were all obtained from the same sample, sequenced in a study of shared clonotypes between healthy human individuals. Profiling relied on immunoSEQ multiplex PCR, and the TCRdb table lists in-frame clones only, not all of them. The sample includes about 560,000 clones, roughly four fifths seen only once; the top ten take about 12%. Specimen: PBMCs. These receptors originate from a woman between 35 and 50 years old in good health. Some clones in this sample may be carry-over from other donors' samples.

The chain combines TRBV30 with TRBJ1-1, with unresolved D. V dropped 5 bases and J dropped 7 bases, with 20 bases sitting between them. Germline CDR1 is GTSNPN and CDR2 is SVGIG (reference sequence). This CDR3 is built from 14 residues. This CDR3 reads CAWRRDKELGEAFF. As DNA, the CDR3 is TGTGCCTGGCGCCGGGATAAAGAATTGGGTGAAGCTTTCTTT.

As regards this clone: A read error likely explains this, since a far larger clone differs by one base. The gene calls are TRBV19 and TRBJ2-6; possible D gene TRBD1, 6 bases. Trimming took off 4 bases at V and 1 base at J, with 11 bases between the two ends. The CDR3 is 16 amino acids. Germline values: CDR1 LNHDA, CDR2 SQIVND (reference sequence). The CDR3 protein is CASSSRGGSGANVLTF. CDR3 sequence (DNA): TGTGCCAGTAGTAGTAGAGGGGGTTCTGGGGCCAACGTCCTGACTTTC.

The chain has TRBV5-4 and TRBJ2-7, with 9 bases lining up with TRBD2. Looked up from germline, CDR1 is SGHNT and CDR2 is YYREEE (reference sequence). This CDR3 has 14 residues. Trimming removed 4 bases from V and 5 bases from J; junction bases left unmatched: 7. In DNA, the CDR3 is TGTGCCAGCAGCCGGAAAGGGACTAGCAACGAGCAGTACTTC. It specifies CASSRKGTSNEQYF.

V gene TRBV7-2 combines with J gene TRBJ1-1, with 7 positions matching TRBD1. Germline values: CDR1 SGHTA, CDR2 FQGNSA. The CDR3 is 15 residues long. V shed 3 bases and J 6 bases; nucleotides not matched to a gene: 10. This CDR3 reads CASSFNHRGFAEAFF. CDR3 nucleotides: TGTGCCAGCAGCTTTAATCACAGGGGATTTGCTGAAGCTTTCTTT.

J is TRBJ1-2 and V is TRBV28; D call uncertain. This CDR3 spans 14 amino acids. Trimming removed 6 bases from V and 3 bases from J, with 14 bases in between. Germline CDR1 reads MDHEN; CDR2 reads SYDVKM. CDR3 nucleotide sequence: TGTGCCAGCAGGTCATACGGTCAGTACTATGGCTACACCTTC. Translated: CASRSYGQYYGYTF.

A few counts support this clone. The chain combines TRBV5-1 with TRBJ2-2, with TRBD2 identical over 13 bases. The CDR3 runs to 19 residues. J gave up 4 bases and V 4 bases, and 13 bases lay outside the gene matches. CDR1 is SGHRS and CDR2 is YFSETQ in the germline V gene. In DNA form, the CDR3 reads TGCGCCAGCAGCCTCACGGCCGGAGGACTAGCGGGAGTCACCGGGGAGCTGTTTTTT. This gives the protein CASSLTAGGLAGVTGELFF.

The rearrangement joins TRBV6-5 to TRBJ2-3; D perhaps matches TRBD2 (5 bases). The ends were cut back, 2 bases at V and 4 bases at J, with 10 bases in the middle. CDR3 size: 14 residues. The germline CDR1 and CDR2 sequences are MNHEY and SVGAGI. The chain's CDR3 is CASSYMLASDTQYF. For the CDR3, the DNA is TGTGCCAGCAGTTACATGTTAGCGTCAGATACGCAGTATTTT.

The chain has TRBV28 and TRBJ1-2, with D tentatively TRBD1 (5 bases). The V gene's germline CDR1 is MDHEN and CDR2 SYDVKM. V was pared by 7 bases and J by 7 bases, with 16 bases between. The CDR3 sequence is 13 residues long. The CDR3 sequence is CASTWGGVGGYTF. The DNA for the CDR3 is TGTGCCAGCACCTGGGGGGGGGTTGGTGGCTACACCTTC.

V and J are TRBV4-3 and TRBJ2-1; no clear D. V gave up 4 bases and J gave up 0 bases, with 10 bases separating them. Germline values: CDR1 LGHNA, CDR2 YSLEER. This CDR3 is 15 amino acids long. CDR3 sequence reads: CASSPTSDSYNEQFF. In DNA, the CDR3 is TGCGCCAGCAGCCCTACGAGCGACTCCTACAATGAGCAGTTCTTC.

The chain links TRBV7-3 to TRBJ2-1; D assignment may be TRBD1 or TRBD2 (5 bases each). The CDR3 sequence is 17 residues long. The ends were cut back, 3 bases at V and 7 bases at J, with 22 bases in the middle. Germline CDR1 is SGHTA and CDR2 is FQGTGA. The DNA for the CDR3 is TGTGCCAGCAGCTTCCGGGCCGGCAGGCCGGGGCCGAATGAGCAGTTCTTC. It is translated as CASSFRAGRPGPNEQFF.

The chain employs TRBV28 and TRBJ2-3; TRBD1 matches at 8 bases. The germline gives CDR1 MDHEN, CDR2 SYDVKM. The CDR3 contains 14 residues. Losses at the gene ends were 4 bases for V and 2 bases for J; bases not matched to a gene: 2. The DNA of the CDR3 is TGTGCCAGCAGTTGGCAGGGGGCCACAGATACGCAGTATTTT. It specifies CASSWQGATDTQYF.

The V call is TRBV6-1, the J call TRBJ2-3; TRBD2 aligns across 7 bases. V lost 2 bases and J lost 0; bases outside the gene matches: 5. Germline CDR1 MNHNS, CDR2 SASEGT. The CDR3 sequence is 16 residues long. CDR3 DNA sequence: TGTGCCAGCAGTGAACTCAGCGGGACTAGCACAGATACGCAGTATTTT. Amino acids: CASSELSGTSTDTQYF.

Written as DNA, the CDR3 is TGTGCCTGGAGTCCCTTTGGGTACGAGCAGTACTTC. Translated: CAWSPFGYEQYF. The gene calls are TRBV30 and TRBJ2-7; D is ambiguous. This CDR3 is built from 12 residues. Germline-derived CDR1 and CDR2 are GTSNPN and SVGIG (reference sequence). Trimming stripped 2 bases from V and 4 bases from J, with 9 bases between.

In regard to this clone: The same CDR3 also results from other DNA sequences found in this sample. The rearrangement links TRBV7-2 to TRBJ2-5; unclear D gene. Deletions cut 5 bases from V and 4 bases from J, with 11 bases between. The CDR3 consists of 13 residues. The germline gives CDR1 SGHTA, CDR2 FQGNSA. This CDR3 reads CASSPRAGETQYF. DNA of the CDR3: TGTGCCAGCAGCCCCCGGGCTGGAGAGACCCAGTACTTC. The whole variable domain, remainder taken from reference TRBV7-2 and TRBJ2-5, is GAGVSQSPSNKVTEKGKDVELRCDPISGHTALYWYRQSLGQGLEFLIYFQGNSAPDKSGLPSDRFSAERTGGSVSTLTIQRTQQEDSAVYLCASSPRAGETQYFGPGTRLLVL.

This clone was picked up a small number of times. This CDR3 reads CASSRTSESYEQYF. The CDR3, as DNA: TGCGCCAGCAGCCGGACTAGCGAATCCTACGAGCAGTACTTC. The V and J genes are TRBV5-1 and TRBJ2-7; 9 bases fit TRBD2. The ends lost 4 bases at V and 1 base at J; junction bases unmatched: 3. Germline V gene sequence: CDR1 SGHRS, CDR2 YFSETQ. The CDR3 is made up of 14 amino acids. The full variable domain, with the rest looked up from reference TRBV5-1 and TRBJ2-7, is KAGVTQTPRYLIKTRGQQVTLSCSPISGHRSVSWYQQTPGQGLQFLFEYFSETQRNKGNFPGRFSGRQFSNSRSEMNVSTLELGDSALYLCASSRTSESYEQYFGPGTRLTVT.

V usage is TRBV19 and J usage is TRBJ2-5, with 7 bases identical to TRBD2. The CDR3 loop spans 17 amino acids. CDR1 and CDR2 (germline): LNHDA, SQIVND (reference sequence). Trimming at V came to 5 bases and at J to 1 base, leaving 13 bases not matched to a gene. This CDR3 is CASSAGLTVPSQETQYF. For the CDR3, the DNA is TGTGCCAGTAGTGCGGGACTAACGGTTCCCTCCCAAGAGACCCAGTACTTC.

This clone was detected only once. The V call is TRBV4-3, the J call TRBJ2-3; tentatively, D is TRBD1 (6 bases). The germline CDR1 and CDR2 sequences are LGHNA and YSLEER. The length of the CDR3 is 18 residues. Trimming removed 0 bases from V and 1 base from J, with 17 bases in between. The CDR3 DNA sequence: TGCGCCAGCAGCCAAGATCTGGAAATGACAGGTGGCACAGATACGCAGTATTTT. Translating gives CASSQDLEMTGGTDTQYF.

Comment on this clone: This same CDR3 is encoded by further DNA sequences in the sample. This rearrangement joins TRBV14 to TRBJ1-1, with D hard to call. There are 13 residues in the CDR3. V dropped 1 base and J dropped 1 base, with 4 bases sitting between them. CDR1 is SGHDN, CDR2 FVKESK, per germline. The CDR3 DNA reads TGTGCCAGCAGCCAAGGAAGGAACACTGAAGCTTTCTTT. This encodes CASSQGRNTEAFF.

The V and J genes are TRBV4-1 and TRBJ2-7; D remains unclear. Germline-derived CDR1 and CDR2 are MGHRA and YSYEKL. CDR3 length equals 14 residues. V lost 5 bases to trimming and J lost 2 bases, with 13 bases between them. For the CDR3, the DNA is TGCGCCAGCAGCGCACTCCTCCTTCCCTACGAGCAGTACTTC. Protein product: CASSALLLPYEQYF.

This chain uses TRBV2 with TRBJ2-7; 10 bases fit TRBD1. CDR3 size: 15 residues. V shed 5 bases, J shed 2 bases, and the junction held 6 bases outside the gene matches. CDR1 and CDR2 from the germline V gene are SNHLY and FYNNEI. The CDR3 nucleotides are TGTGCCAGCAGTCTCGGACAGGGGGGAACCTACGAGCAGTACTTC. Amino acid sequence: CASSLGQGGTYEQYF.

The V and J genes are TRBV28 and TRBJ2-7; 8 nucleotides match TRBD1. Trimming removed 6 bases from V and 3 bases from J; junction bases left unmatched: 7. This CDR3 is 14 amino acids long. Germline V gene sequence: CDR1 MDHEN, CDR2 SYDVKM. For the CDR3, the DNA is TGTGCCAGCAGGGACCGGGACAGGTACTACGAGCAGTACTTC. Amino acids: CASRDRDRYYEQYF.

This clone was seen only once. The chain uses TRBV6-5 and TRBJ1-5; D not resolved. V lost 6 bases and J lost 8, with 20 bases in between. The germline gives CDR1 MNHEY, CDR2 SVGAGI. This CDR3 is 15 amino acids long. The CDR3 region is CASSQGYSKFEPQHF. CDR3 in DNA: TGTGCCAGCAGCCAAGGGTACAGTAAGTTCGAGCCCCAGCATTTT.

The rearrangement joins TRBV7-9 to TRBJ2-1; D call uncertain. The length of the CDR3 is 12 residues. Trimming took 10 bases from V and 6 from J, leaving 13 bases between them. Germline V gene lookup returns CDR1 SEHNR and CDR2 FQNEAQ (reference sequence). The CDR3 spells CATSDWRNEQFF. The CDR3 DNA reads TGTGCCACGTCAGACTGGCGCAATGAGCAGTTCTTC.

The chain recombines TRBV7-2 with TRBJ2-5, with 11 bases fitting TRBD2. Germline V lookup: CDR1 SGHTA, CDR2 FQGNSA. The length of the CDR3 is 17 residues. With V trimmed by 5 bases and J by 5 bases, 13 bases remained unmatched. The CDR3 DNA follows: TGTGCCAGCAGCCACAGACTAGCGGGGTGGGAAGGCGAGACCCAGTACTTC. Translated, it gives CASSHRLAGWEGETQYF.

The rearrangement joins TRBV2 to TRBJ2-7; 12 nucleotides match TRBD1. Germline CDR1 and CDR2: SNHLY and FYNNEI. The CDR3 is made up of 13 amino acids. The V gene end was trimmed by 6 bases and the J gene end by 12 bases; junction bases not matched to a gene: 9. CDR3 residues: CASRGSGTGGPYF. The CDR3 DNA reads as TGTGCCAGCAGAGGGAGTGGGACAGGGGGCCCGTACTTC.